These 32 T cell receptor beta chains originate from one sample sequenced in a study of cytomegalovirus exposure and HLA in healthy donors. PCR employed 60 Vbeta and 13 Jbeta primers. Sequencing was performed with immunoSEQ multiplex PCR; in TCRdb, only in-frame clones are kept and a portion is missing. There are about 89,000 clones in the sample; roughly 80% occur only once, and more than 3% lies in the top ten. Sample: PBMCs. These TCRs come from a man aged 30-40 years in good health and CMV-seronegative.

Details on this clone: At one of its ends the junction is not consistent with the germline gene, which may arise from a read error. The chain links TRBV6-5 to TRBJ2-7; possible D gene TRBD1, 5 bases. Germline V gene sequence: CDR1 MNHEY, CDR2 SVGAGI. The CDR3 contains 11 residues. The DNA of the CDR3 is TGTGCCAGCAGTTACGGCGCAGGGTGGGTATTC. It translates to CASSYGAGWVF.

This clone was picked up a small number of times. The chain couples TRBV6-6 to TRBJ2-7; tentatively, D is TRBD2 (6 bases). Germline CDR1 and CDR2: MNHNY and SVGAGI (reference sequence). This CDR3 has 12 residues. The CDR3 DNA reads TGTCCCCGGCGGGGTAATATCTACGAGCAGTACTTC. Translated, it gives CPRRGNIYEQYF.

This clone turned up a few times. This rearrangement joins TRBV7-8 to TRBJ1-2, with TRBD1 matching 7 bases. This CDR3 region has 14 residues. Germline V gene data show CDR1 as SGHVS and CDR2 as FQNEAQ. Trimming cost V 5 bases and J 2 bases; bases outside gene matches: 5. The CDR3 here is CASSPGQTNYGYTF. The CDR3, as DNA: TGTGCCAGCAGCCCGGGACAGACGAACTATGGCTACACCTTC.

The gene calls are TRBV30 and TRBJ1-5; unclear D gene. The V end lost 0 bases, the J end lost 8 bases, and 11 bases lay between the germline ends. This CDR3 has 13 residues. CDR1 and CDR2 from the germline V gene are GTSNPN and SVGIG (reference sequence). The CDR3 spells CAWSVVDSKPQHF. The CDR3 nucleotides read TGTGCCTGGAGTGTAGTGGATAGCAAGCCCCAGCATTTT.

This chain joins TRBV6-5 and TRBJ2-7; 7 bases line up with TRBD1. The J segment lost 3 bases and the V segment lost 6 bases, leaving 2 bases of the junction unmatched. The germline CDR1 and CDR2 sequences are MNHEY and SVGAGI. This CDR3 comprises 12 residues. The chain's CDR3 is CASSRQGYEQYF. In nucleotides, the CDR3 is TGTGCCAGCAGCAGACAGGGCTACGAGCAGTACTTC.

CDR3 DNA sequence: TGTGCCAGCAGTCCCCCAGGTAGCGGGAGGGCCTACGAGCAGTACTTC. It is translated as CASSPPGSGRAYEQYF. V gene TRBV28 combines with J gene TRBJ2-7, with TRBD2 matching over 11 bases. This CDR3 contains 16 residues. Germline V lookup: CDR1 MDHEN, CDR2 SYDVKM. V shed 5 bases and J 2 bases; nucleotides not matched to a gene: 8.

The chain is built from TRBV18 and TRBJ2-3, with TRBD1 identical over 11 bases. This CDR3 has 18 amino acids. Unmatched junction bases numbered 9, after V lost 0 bases and J lost 4 bases. CDR1 is KGHSH and CDR2 is LQKENI in the germline V gene. CDR3 sequence: CASSPPMDRGRKADTQYF. The CDR3 nucleotides are TGTGCCAGCTCACCACCTATGGACAGGGGGCGCAAAGCAGATACGCAGTATTTT.

This chain joins TRBV6-6 and TRBJ1-2; no clear D. Trimming removed 6 bases at V and 7 bases at J, with 15 bases between. Germline V gene sequence: CDR1 MNHNY, CDR2 SVGAGI (reference sequence). The CDR3 has 13 amino acids. The CDR3, as DNA: TGTGCCAGCAGCCCCTCCATAGGCGGTGGCTACACCTTC. This gives the protein CASSPSIGGGYTF.

V and J are TRBV5-1 and TRBJ1-4; D is perhaps TRBD1 (6 bases). CDR3 length: 14 residues. Germline CDR1 is SGHRS and CDR2 is YFSETQ. V was shortened by 2 bases and J by 5 bases, with 10 bases between the two germline ends. The CDR3 DNA is TGCGCCAGCAGCTTTCAGGGGTTCAATGAAAAACTGTTTTTT. Protein: CASSFQGFNEKLFF.

The chain joins TRBV6-5 to TRBJ2-7; 11 bases align to TRBD2. Germline V gene lookup returns CDR1 MNHEY and CDR2 SVGAGI. The CDR3 has 13 amino acids. The junction had 0 bases not matched to a gene; V was cut back by 5 bases and J by 3 bases. The CDR3 bases are TGTGCCAGCAGTGGGACTAGCGGCTACGAGCAGTACTTC. Its protein is CASSGTSGYEQYF.

This clone was counted a few times. The J gene is TRBJ2-7, the V gene TRBV6-1, with TRBD2 as a possible D gene (6 bases). V lost 2 bases and J 0 bases, leaving 11 bases between the germline ends. Germline loops: CDR1 MNHNS, CDR2 SASEGT. The CDR3 consists of 15 residues. As DNA, the CDR3 is TGTGCCAGCAGTGAACGGGTGGAGGGCTCCTACGAGCAGTACTTC. This sequence encodes CASSERVEGSYEQYF.

This clone has just a few counts. This chain joins TRBV25-1 and TRBJ2-1, with TRBD2 matching 11 bases. This CDR3 has 15 amino acids. The trim removed 5 bases at V and 4 bases at J, leaving 4 bases unmatched. The germline V gene has CDR1 MGHDK and CDR2 SYGVNS. The CDR3 DNA follows: TGTGCCAGCAGTCCAATAGCGGGAGGGTACAATGAGCAGTTCTTC. It yields the protein CASSPIAGGYNEQFF.

This clone was picked up a small number of times. The chain employs TRBV7-8 and TRBJ2-5; 7 nucleotides line up with TRBD2. Per germline, CDR1 SGHVS and CDR2 FQNEAQ. This CDR3 is 15 amino acids long. V was pared by 5 bases and J by 4 bases, with 10 bases of the junction left unmatched. Written as DNA, the CDR3 is TGTGCCAGCAGCCTTACGGGGGGAGGCGGAGAGACCCAGTACTTC. It translates to CASSLTGGGGETQYF.

This clone has more than one count but fewer than ten. The chain recombines TRBV27 with TRBJ1-1, with 7 positions matching TRBD1. Looked up from germline, CDR1 is MNHEY and CDR2 is SMNVEV (reference sequence). The V gene end was trimmed by 2 bases and the J gene end by 4 bases; junction bases not matched to a gene: 10. CDR3 size: 16 residues. The CDR3 reads CASSLAPQGWGTEAFF. The CDR3 DNA follows: TGTGCCAGCAGTTTAGCCCCACAGGGGTGGGGCACTGAAGCTTTCTTT.

V and J are TRBV7-7 and TRBJ1-2, with 7 bases aligning to TRBD1. This CDR3 is 17 amino acids long. CDR1 is SSHAT, CDR2 FNYEAQ, per germline (reference sequence). The J segment lost 7 bases and the V segment lost 5 bases, leaving 19 bases of the junction unmatched. The CDR3 here is CASSHGDSHPGWGGYTF. The CDR3 DNA sequence: TGTGCCAGCAGCCATGGGGACAGCCACCCGGGGTGGGGTGGCTACACCTTC.

The genes are TRBV11-2 and TRBJ1-3; 7 nucleotides align to TRBD1. Germline CDR1 and CDR2: SGHAT and FQNNGV. V lost 6 bases and J lost 0; bases outside the gene matches: 8. The CDR3 has 16 residues. The DNA for the CDR3 is TGTGCCAGCAGTTTATTGGGACAGTTCTCTGGAAACACCATATATTTT. Encoded protein: CASSLLGQFSGNTIYF.

The chain links TRBV6-6 to TRBJ2-7, with 9 bases fitting TRBD1. J gave up 3 bases and V 8 bases, and 2 bases lay outside the gene matches. The length of the CDR3 is 12 residues. Germline CDR1 is MNHNY and CDR2 is SVGAGI (reference sequence). CDR3 coding DNA: TGTGCCAGCGGGACAGGGTTCTACGAGCAGTACTTC. This gives the protein CASGTGFYEQYF.

V gene TRBV4-3 combines with J gene TRBJ2-7; 8 bases map to TRBD2. The CDR3 is made up of 15 amino acids. Germline CDR1 is LGHNA and CDR2 is YSLEER. V dropped 8 bases and J dropped 1; count of bases not matched to a gene: 10. CDR3 loop: CASRFSAGASYEQYF. The CDR3 DNA is TGCGCCAGCCGATTTTCAGCGGGGGCTTCCTACGAGCAGTACTTC.

The chain recombines TRBV5-1 with TRBJ2-7; TRBD1 agrees at 7 bases. Germline loops: CDR1 SGHRS, CDR2 YFSETQ. V dropped 3 bases and J dropped 4; count of bases not matched to a gene: 7. There are 14 residues in the CDR3. CDR3 residues: CASSWTGTEYEQYF. DNA of the CDR3: TGCGCCAGCAGCTGGACCGGGACAGAGTACGAGCAGTACTTC.

The chain joins TRBV5-5 to TRBJ2-7, with TRBD1 matching over 8 bases. CDR1 SGHKS and CDR2 YYEKEE come from the germline V gene (reference sequence). The CDR3 is 14 amino acids. The junction had 4 bases not matched to a gene; V was cut back by 3 bases and J by 2 bases. The CDR3 DNA reads TGTGCCAGCAGCTACACAGGGGGTGCCTACGAGCAGTACTTC. As protein: CASSYTGGAYEQYF.

The chain employs TRBV6-1 and TRBJ1-6, with TRBD1 matching over 8 bases. This CDR3 comprises 17 residues. Germline V gene lookup returns CDR1 MNHNS and CDR2 SASEGT. Losses at the gene ends were 2 bases for V and 4 bases for J; bases not matched to a gene: 7. The CDR3 DNA reads TGTGCCAGCAGTGAACTGCCAGGGGGCTATTATAATTCACCCCTCCACTTT. Its protein product is CASSELPGGYYNSPLHF.

The V gene is TRBV2, the J gene TRBJ1-3; TRBD1 matches 7 bases. The length of the CDR3 is 15 residues. Germline CDR1 and CDR2: SNHLY and FYNNEI. V lost 3 bases, J lost 0 bases, and 2 bases stayed unmatched. CDR3 residues: CASSETGTSGNTIYF. DNA of the CDR3: TGTGCCAGCAGTGAGACAGGGACCTCTGGAAACACCATATATTTT.

The J gene is TRBJ2-1, the V gene TRBV7-8, with 10 bases aligning to TRBD2. The CDR3 has 18 residues. Germline V gene lookup returns CDR1 SGHVS and CDR2 FQNEAQ. V lost 5 bases and J lost 2; bases outside the gene matches: 12. As DNA, the CDR3 is TGTGCCAGCAGCCAACGGACTAGCGGAACCATGACCTACAATGAGCAGTTCTTC. It translates to CASSQRTSGTMTYNEQFF.

This clone was seen only a few times. The chain couples TRBV2 to TRBJ2-6; no clear D. Germline lookup yields CDR1 SNHLY and CDR2 FYNNEI. The V end lost 5 bases, the J end lost 0 bases, and 8 bases lay between the germline ends. The CDR3 is 15 residues long. The CDR3 here is CASSPDTSGANVLTF. The DNA of the CDR3 is TGTGCCAGCAGTCCCGACACCTCTGGGGCCAACGTCCTGACTTTC.

With regard to this clone: At the DNA level, this CDR3 is encoded by other sequences in the same sample as well. This chain joins TRBV7-9 and TRBJ2-7; 7 bases match TRBD1. J lost 1 base, V lost 6 bases, and 3 bases had no gene match. CDR1 is SEHNR, CDR2 FQNEAQ, per germline (reference sequence). CDR3 length: 13 residues. Here the CDR3 DNA reads TGTGCCAGCAGACAGGGGCAGTCCTACGAGCAGTACTTC. It codes for CASRQGQSYEQYF.

The chain uses TRBV28 and TRBJ1-4; 12 nucleotides match TRBD1. CDR3 length: 18 amino acids. The germline V gene encodes CDR1 MDHEN and CDR2 SYDVKM. After removal of 5 bases from V and 2 bases from J, the junction contained 9 bases not matched to a gene. CDR3: CASSITGTGGLTNEKLFF. The CDR3 DNA sequence: TGTGCCAGCAGTATAACCGGGACAGGGGGCCTGACTAATGAAAAACTGTTTTTT.

In the case of this clone: At one of its ends the junction is not consistent with the germline gene, which may arise from a read error. The CDR3 sequence is CSSTRVAGGSLASYNEQFF. CDR3 nucleotides: TGTTCCAGCACCCGGGTAGCGGGAGGTTCCTTAGCCTCCTACAATGAGCAGTTCTTC. This chain links TRBV7-9 with TRBJ2-1; TRBD2 matches at 10 bases. Looked up from germline, CDR1 is SEHNR and CDR2 is FQNEAQ (reference sequence). The CDR3 consists of 19 residues.

The CDR3 sequence: CASSKTRTVQPQHF. The CDR3, as DNA: TGTGCCAGCAGCAAAACAAGGACAGTTCAGCCCCAGCATTTT. The V gene is TRBV21-1, the J gene TRBJ1-5; TRBD1 is taken as the D call from the table, unchecked against the DNA. TRBV21-1 is annotated as a pseudogene. This CDR3 is built from 14 residues.

V gene TRBV9 combines with J gene TRBJ2-1; the D is unclear. V dropped 0 bases and J dropped 6 bases, with 10 bases sitting between them. The CDR3 length is 14 residues. Germline lookup yields CDR1 SGDLS and CDR2 YYNGEE. The CDR3 spells CASSVGAAPNEQFF. CDR3 in DNA: TGTGCCAGCAGCGTAGGCGCGGCTCCCAATGAGCAGTTCTTC.

The CDR3 spells CASSQAQGAKGEQFF. Here the CDR3 DNA reads TGCGCCAGCAGCCAAGCACAGGGGGCGAAGGGAGAGCAGTTCTTC. The V call is TRBV4-1, the J call TRBJ2-1, with 9 bases lining up with TRBD1. With V trimmed by 1 base and J by 10 bases, 8 bases remained unmatched. Germline V gene sequence: CDR1 MGHRA, CDR2 YSYEKL. The CDR3 consists of 15 residues.

J is TRBJ1-5 and V is TRBV5-6, with 7 bases matching TRBD1. CDR1 is SGHDT and CDR2 is YYEEEE in the germline V gene. This CDR3 contains 13 residues. V was clipped by 3 bases and J by 12 bases; unmatched bases: 9. The CDR3: CASSSRDSQYQHF. The DNA for the CDR3 is TGTGCCAGCAGCTCTAGGGACAGTCAGTACCAGCATTTT.

The chain employs TRBV28 and TRBJ2-1, with 13 nucleotides matching TRBD2. The CDR3 loop spans 15 amino acids. CDR1 and CDR2 (germline): MDHEN, SYDVKM. Trimming took 5 bases from V and 8 from J; bases not matched to a gene: 6. The CDR3 sequence is CASSQGTSGIYEQFF. In nucleotides, the CDR3 is TGTGCCAGCAGTCAAGGGACTAGCGGGATCTATGAGCAGTTCTTC.